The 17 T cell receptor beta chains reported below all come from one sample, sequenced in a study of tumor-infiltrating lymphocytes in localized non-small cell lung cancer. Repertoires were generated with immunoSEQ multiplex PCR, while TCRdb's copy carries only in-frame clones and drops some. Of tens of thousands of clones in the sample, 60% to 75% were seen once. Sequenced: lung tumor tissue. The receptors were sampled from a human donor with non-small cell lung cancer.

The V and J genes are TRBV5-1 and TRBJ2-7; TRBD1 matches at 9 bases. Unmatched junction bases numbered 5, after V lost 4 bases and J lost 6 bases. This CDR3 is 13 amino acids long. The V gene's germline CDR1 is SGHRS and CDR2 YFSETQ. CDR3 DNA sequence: TGCGCCAGCAGCCTGGGACAGGGTGGCGAGCAGTACTTC. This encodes CASSLGQGGEQYF.

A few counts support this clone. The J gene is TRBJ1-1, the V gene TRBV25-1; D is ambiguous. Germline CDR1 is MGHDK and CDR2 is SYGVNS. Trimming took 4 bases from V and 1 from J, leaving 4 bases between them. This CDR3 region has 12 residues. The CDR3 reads CASSVSNTEAFF. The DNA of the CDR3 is TGTGCCAGCAGTGTATCGAACACTGAAGCTTTCTTT.

In DNA form, the CDR3 reads TGTGCCAGCACCGCAAAGGGGGAGCGGGGCACCGGGGAGCTGTTTTTT. Translation: CASTAKGERGTGELFF. V usage is TRBV21-1 and J usage is TRBJ2-2; no DNA check was done on the table's D call, TRBD2. TRBV21-1 is a pseudogene locus. This CDR3 has 16 amino acids.

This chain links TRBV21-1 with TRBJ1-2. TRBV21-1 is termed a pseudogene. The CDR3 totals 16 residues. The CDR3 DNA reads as TGTGCCAGCAGCAGCCCCGTTGAGGCGGCTAACTATGGCTACACCTTC. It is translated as CASSSPVEAANYGYTF.

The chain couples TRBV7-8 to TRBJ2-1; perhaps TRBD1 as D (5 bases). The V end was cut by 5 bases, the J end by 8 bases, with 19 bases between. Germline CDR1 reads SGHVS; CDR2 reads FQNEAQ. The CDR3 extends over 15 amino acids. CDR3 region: CASSHRPQIRDEQFF. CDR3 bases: TGTGCCAGCAGCCATAGACCACAGATCAGGGATGAGCAGTTCTTC.

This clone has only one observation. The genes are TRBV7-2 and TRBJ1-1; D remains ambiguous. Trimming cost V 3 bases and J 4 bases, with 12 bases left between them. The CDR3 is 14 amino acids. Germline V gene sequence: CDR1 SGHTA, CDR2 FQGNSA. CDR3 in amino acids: CASSLRGLGTEAFF. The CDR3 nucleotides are TGTGCCAGCAGCTTGAGAGGTCTCGGCACTGAAGCTTTCTTT.

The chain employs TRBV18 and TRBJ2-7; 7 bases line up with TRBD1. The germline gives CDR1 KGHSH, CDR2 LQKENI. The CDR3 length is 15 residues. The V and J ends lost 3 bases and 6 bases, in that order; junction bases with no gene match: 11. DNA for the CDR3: TGTGCCAGCTCACCGAATCCGGGACAGACTTCCGAGCAGTACTTC. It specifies CASSPNPGQTSEQYF.

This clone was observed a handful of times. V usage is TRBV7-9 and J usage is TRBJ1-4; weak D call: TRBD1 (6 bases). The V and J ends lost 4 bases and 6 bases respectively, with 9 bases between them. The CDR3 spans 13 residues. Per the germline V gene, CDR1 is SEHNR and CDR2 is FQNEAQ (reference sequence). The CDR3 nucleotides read TGTGCCAGCAGCTCTAGGGGGGATGAAAAACTGTTTTTT. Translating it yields CASSSRGDEKLFF.

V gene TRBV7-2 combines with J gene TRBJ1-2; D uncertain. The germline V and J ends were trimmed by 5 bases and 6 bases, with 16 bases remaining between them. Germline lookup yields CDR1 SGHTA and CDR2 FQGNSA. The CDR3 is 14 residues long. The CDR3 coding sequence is TGTGCCAGCAGCCCTCGCGGGGTAGCAGATGGCTACACCTTC. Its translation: CASSPRGVADGYTF. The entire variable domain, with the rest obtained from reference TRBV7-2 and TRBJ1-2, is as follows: GAGVSQSPSNKVTEKGKDVELRCDPISGHTALYWYRQSLGQGLEFLIYFQGNSAPDKSGLPSDRFSAERTGGSVSTLTIQRTQQEDSAVYLCASSPRGVADGYTFGSGTRLTVV.

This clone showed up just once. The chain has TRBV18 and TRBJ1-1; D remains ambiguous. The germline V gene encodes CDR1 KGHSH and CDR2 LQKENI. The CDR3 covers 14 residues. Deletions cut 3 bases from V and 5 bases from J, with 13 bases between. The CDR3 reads CASSPFSAGTEAFF. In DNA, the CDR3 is TGTGCCAGCTCACCCTTCTCCGCGGGGACTGAAGCTTTCTTT.

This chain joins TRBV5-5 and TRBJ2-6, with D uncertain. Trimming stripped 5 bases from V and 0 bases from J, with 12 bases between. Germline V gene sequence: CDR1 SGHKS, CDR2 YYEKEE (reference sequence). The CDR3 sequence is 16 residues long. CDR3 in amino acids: CASSSSLSSGANVLTF. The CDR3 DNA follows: TGTGCCAGCAGTTCCTCTTTGAGCTCTGGGGCCAACGTCCTGACTTTC.

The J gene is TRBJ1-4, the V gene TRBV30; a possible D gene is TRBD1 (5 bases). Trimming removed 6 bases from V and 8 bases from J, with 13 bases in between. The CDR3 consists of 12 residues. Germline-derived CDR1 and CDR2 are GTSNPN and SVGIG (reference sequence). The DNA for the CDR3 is TGTGCCTGCCGGGATTCAGGGGAAAAACTGTTTTTT. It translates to CACRDSGEKLFF.

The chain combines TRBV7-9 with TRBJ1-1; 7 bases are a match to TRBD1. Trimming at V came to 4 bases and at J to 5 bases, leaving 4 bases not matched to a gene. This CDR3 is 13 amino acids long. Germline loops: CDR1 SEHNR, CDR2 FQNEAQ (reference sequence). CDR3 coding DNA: TGTGCCAGCAGCTCGGGACAGTGGACTGAAGCTTTCTTT. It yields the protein CASSSGQWTEAFF.

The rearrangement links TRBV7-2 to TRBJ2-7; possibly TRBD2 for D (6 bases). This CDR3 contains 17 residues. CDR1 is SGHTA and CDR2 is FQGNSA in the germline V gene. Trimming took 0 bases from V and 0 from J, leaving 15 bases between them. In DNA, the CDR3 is TGTGCCAGCAGCTTAGCGCTCGGTAGCGGAGTCTCCTACGAGCAGTACTTC. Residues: CASSLALGSGVSYEQYF. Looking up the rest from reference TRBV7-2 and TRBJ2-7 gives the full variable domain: GAGVSQSPSNKVTEKGKDVELRCDPISGHTALYWYRQSLGQGLEFLIYFQGNSAPDKSGLPSDRFSAERTGGSVSTLTIQRTQQEDSAVYLCASSLALGSGVSYEQYFGPGTRLTVT.

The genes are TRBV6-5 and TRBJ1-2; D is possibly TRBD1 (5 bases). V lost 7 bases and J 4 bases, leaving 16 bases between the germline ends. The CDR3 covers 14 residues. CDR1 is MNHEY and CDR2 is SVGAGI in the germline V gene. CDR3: CASNLGTGFYGYTF. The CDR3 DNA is TGTGCCAGCAACCTAGGAACAGGATTCTATGGCTACACCTTC.

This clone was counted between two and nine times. The CDR3, as DNA: TGTGCCAGCTCATACAGCAGGGGCTCCTACGAGCAGTACTTC. This encodes CASSYSRGSYEQYF. The gene calls are TRBV18 and TRBJ2-7; TRBD1 might be the D (6 bases). The germline CDR1 and CDR2 sequences are KGHSH and LQKENI. Trimming pared 5 bases from V and 0 bases from J, leaving 11 bases between. The CDR3 is 14 amino acids.

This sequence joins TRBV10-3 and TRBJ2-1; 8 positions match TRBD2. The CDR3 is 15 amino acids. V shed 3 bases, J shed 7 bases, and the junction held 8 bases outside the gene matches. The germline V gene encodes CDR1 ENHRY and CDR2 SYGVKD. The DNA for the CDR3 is TGTGCCATCAGTGATGGGCTAGCGGGTGTAAATGAGCAGTTCTTC. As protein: CAISDGLAGVNEQFF.